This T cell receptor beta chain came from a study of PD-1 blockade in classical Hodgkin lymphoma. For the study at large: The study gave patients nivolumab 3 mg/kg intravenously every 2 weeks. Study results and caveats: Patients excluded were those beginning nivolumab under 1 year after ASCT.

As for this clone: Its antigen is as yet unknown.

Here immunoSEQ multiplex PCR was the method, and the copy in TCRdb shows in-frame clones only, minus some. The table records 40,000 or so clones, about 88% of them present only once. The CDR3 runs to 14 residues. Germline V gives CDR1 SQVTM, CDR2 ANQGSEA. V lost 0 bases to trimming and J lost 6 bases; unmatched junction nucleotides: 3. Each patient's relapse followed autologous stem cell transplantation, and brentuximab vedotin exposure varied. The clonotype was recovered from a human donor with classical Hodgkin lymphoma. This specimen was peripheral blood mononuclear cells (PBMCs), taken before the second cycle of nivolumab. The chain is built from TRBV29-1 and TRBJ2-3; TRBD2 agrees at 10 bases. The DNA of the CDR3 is TGCAGCGTTGAAGAGCCTAGCGGGAGTGATACGCAGTATTTT. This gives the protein CSVEEPSGSDTQYF.